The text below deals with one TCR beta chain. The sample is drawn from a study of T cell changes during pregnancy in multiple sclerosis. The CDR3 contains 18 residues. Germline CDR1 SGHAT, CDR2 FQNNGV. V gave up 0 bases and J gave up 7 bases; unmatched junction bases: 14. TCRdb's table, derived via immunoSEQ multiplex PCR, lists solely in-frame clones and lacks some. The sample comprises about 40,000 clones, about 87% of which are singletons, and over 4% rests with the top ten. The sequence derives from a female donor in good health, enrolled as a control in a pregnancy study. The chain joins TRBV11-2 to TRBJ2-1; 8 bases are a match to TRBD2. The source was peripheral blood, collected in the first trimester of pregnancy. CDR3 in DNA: TGTGCCAGCAGCTTAGACCCCGGCGGGAGGCTCGCCGGGAATGAGCAGTTCTTC. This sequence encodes CASSLDPGGRLAGNEQFF.